Each of the 2 T cell receptor beta chains below was sequenced from the same sample in a study of a mutant IDH1 vaccine in newly diagnosed glioma. These receptors have no identified antigens. The sample's time point: week 47, end of study. Each vaccine dose was 300 ug of mutant IDH1 20-mer peptide, with topical imiquimod. The protocol was immunoSEQ multiplex PCR, while the TCRdb copy is restricted to in-frame clones and leaves out a portion. The data show tens of thousands of clones, with over 75% seen just once and more than 4.5% held by the top ten. This specimen was PBMCs, taken from a glioma patient whose treatment included an IDH1 peptide vaccine. The receptor source for this set is a man aged 40-49 years with glioma.

This clone occurred a few times. The CDR3 spells CSVSWTGGYEQYF. CDR3 DNA: TGCAGCGTTTCTTGGACAGGGGGATACGAGCAGTACTTC. The chain employs TRBV29-1 and TRBJ2-7; TRBD1 aligns across 10 bases. The V gene's germline CDR1 is SQVTM and CDR2 ANQGSEA. J was trimmed by 4 bases and V by 5 bases; bases with no gene match: 5. The CDR3 length is 13 residues.

The chain couples TRBV12-5 to TRBJ1-1, with a possible D match to TRBD1 (5 bases). Trimming pared 0 bases from V and 5 bases from J, leaving 13 bases between. The V gene's germline CDR1 is LGHNT and CDR2 FRNRAP. This CDR3 spans 15 amino acids. CDR3 in amino acids: CASGLVLWQGTEAFF. In DNA form, the CDR3 reads TGTGCTAGTGGTTTGGTACTATGGCAGGGAACTGAAGCTTTCTTT.